This TCR beta chain was documented in a study of cytomegalovirus exposure and HLA in healthy donors. General study results and limits: Several of the most significant clusters appeared linked to common viral pathogens, based on a later analysis.

Concerning this clone itself: Its specificity is not known.

The PCR was carried out with 60 Vbeta primers and 13 Jbeta primers. The table came from immunoSEQ multiplex PCR; TCRdb's copy has only in-frame clones and leaves some out. The table has around 130,000 clones, approximately 74% seen once. The germline CDR1 and CDR2 sequences are MGHRA and YSYEKL. This CDR3 contains 15 residues. V lost 4 bases and J 2 bases, leaving 14 bases between the germline ends. This chain links TRBV4-1 with TRBJ1-2; D remains unclear. Sequenced: PBMCs. The TCR sequence derives from a man in his forties or fifties in good health and CMV-seropositive. CDR3 loop: CASSLGDAGNYGYTF. CDR3 DNA sequence: TGCGCCAGCAGCCTAGGAGACGCGGGAAACTATGGCTACACCTTC.